A selection of T cell receptor beta chains follows, all from one sample in a study of beta chain features in type 1 diabetes. Sequencing used immunoSEQ multiplex PCR; TCRdb keeps in-frame clones, though not all of them. The table includes about 280,000 clones, roughly 15% detected once. Sample: naive CD4+ T cells from blood. The receptors were gathered from a man younger than 35 with type 1 diabetes. CDR3s leave out the opening cysteine and the closing phenylalanine or tryptophan. The order of the fields is CDR3 protein, V gene.

ATSRDRGIGYT	TRBV15
ASSDLMAGGTEAF	TRBV10-2
ASSLAVTSGRASEQY	TRBV5-1
ASSPGQNQY	TRBV18
ASSLVLAQYEQY	TRBV7-2
ASSLGLAGAYEQY	TRBV28
ASSIRNTEAF	TRBV19
SVLPYNEQF	TRBV29-1
ATSRDSYGYT	TRBV15
ASSFPGENEQF	TRBV6-5
ASSPQFKDRSSYEQY	TRBV7-9
ASSIAGWHGYT	TRBV19
AWSRLAGAADTQY	TRBV30
ASSSSRGTVNSPLH	TRBV9
ASSYRGGYNEQF	TRBV6-5
AGTEQETQY	TRBV7-9
ASSEYSRVDGYT	TRBV25-1
ASSQDPTSGTYQETQY	TRBV4-2
AWSDTGIDQPQH	TRBV30
ASSQGPGQGEGDEQF	TRBV19
ASSLFHRSGAQY	TRBV28
ASSPLRGGSTDTQY	TRBV28
ASSRGQADTDTQY	TRBV18
ASSSIGQQPQH	TRBV6-6
ASSFSQRGYEQY	TRBV5-6
ASTETGRGTEAF	TRBV5-6
ASSHGEENTEAF	TRBV18
ASSLGLAGQETQY	TRBV5-1